The 31 T cell receptor beta chains reported below all come from one sample, sequenced in a study of blood T cell repertoires in COVID-19. This table comes from immunoSEQ multiplex PCR, and its TCRdb copy is limited to in-frame clones, with some not included. The table includes about half a million clones, nearly 90% detected once. What was sequenced was peripheral blood. The origin of the receptors is a man between 18 and 29 years old with COVID-19, enrolled during active disease.

This clone was detected only once. The gene calls are TRBV7-9 and TRBJ1-3; D not certain. CDR1 is SEHNR and CDR2 is FQNEAQ in the germline V gene (reference sequence). The CDR3 is 15 residues long. V was pared by 1 base and J by 0 bases, with 7 bases between. CDR3 residues: CASSLDPSSGNTIYF. The DNA of the CDR3 is TGTGCCAGCAGCTTAGACCCGAGCTCTGGAAACACCATATATTTT.

This rearrangement joins TRBV7-9 to TRBJ2-7, with 8 bases identical to TRBD1. CDR1 SEHNR and CDR2 FQNEAQ come from the germline V gene (reference sequence). Losses at the gene ends were 6 bases for V and 4 bases for J; bases not matched to a gene: 11. This CDR3 is 15 amino acids long. CDR3 nucleotide sequence: TGTGCCAGCAGTTCCGACAGGGGCCTCTGGTACGAGCAGTACTTC. This encodes CASSSDRGLWYEQYF.

This chain uses TRBV27 with TRBJ1-3; tentative D call: TRBD1 (6 bases). The CDR3 covers 13 residues. V gave up 4 bases and J gave up 2 bases, with 6 bases separating them. Germline CDR1 and CDR2: MNHEY and SMNVEV (reference sequence). In DNA, the CDR3 is TGTGCCAGCAGTTCAGGGGCTGGAAACACCATATATTTT. Its translation: CASSSGAGNTIYF.

This clone was detected once. V usage is TRBV27 and J usage is TRBJ1-1; D might be TRBD1 (5 bases). Trimming took off 3 bases at V and 2 bases at J, with 10 bases between the two ends. CDR1 and CDR2 from the germline V gene are MNHEY and SMNVEV (reference sequence). This CDR3 region has 14 residues. The CDR3: CASSFRGPNTEAFF. The CDR3 bases are TGTGCCAGCAGTTTTAGGGGCCCTAACACTGAAGCTTTCTTT.

The chain links TRBV10-2 to TRBJ1-1; D ambiguous. The germline V and J ends were trimmed by 4 bases and 1 base, with 13 bases remaining between them. The germline V gene has CDR1 WSHSY and CDR2 SAAADI. The CDR3 sequence is 15 residues long. In DNA form, the CDR3 reads TGCGCCAGCAGTGCCGGGGATTCGGGGAACACTGAAGCTTTCTTT. The encoded protein is CASSAGDSGNTEAFF.

The J gene is TRBJ2-3, the V gene TRBV9, with 7 bases aligning to TRBD2. This CDR3 comprises 15 residues. Losses at the gene ends were 1 base for V and 4 bases for J; bases not matched to a gene: 6. Germline CDR1 reads SGDLS; CDR2 reads YYNGEE. CDR3 bases: TGTGCCAGCAGCGTAATTTGGGCGGGGGCAGATACGCAGTATTTT. This gives the protein CASSVIWAGADTQYF.

This chain uses TRBV5-1 with TRBJ2-2; 8 bases are a match to TRBD2. Trimming at V came to 3 bases and at J to 3 bases, leaving 7 bases not matched to a gene. The CDR3 loop spans 16 amino acids. Germline values: CDR1 SGHRS, CDR2 YFSETQ. This CDR3 reads CASSYPGGVDTGELFF. The DNA of the CDR3 is TGCGCCAGCAGCTACCCGGGAGGGGTTGACACCGGGGAGCTGTTTTTT.

The V call is TRBV7-9, the J call TRBJ2-1, with 8 bases matching TRBD1. V gave up 3 bases and J gave up 7 bases; unmatched junction bases: 8. CDR3 size: 15 residues. Looked up from germline, CDR1 is SEHNR and CDR2 is FQNEAQ (reference sequence). CDR3 loop: CASSFKVRGHNEQFF. CDR3 bases: TGTGCCAGCAGCTTTAAGGTCAGGGGGCATAATGAGCAGTTCTTC.

The chain employs TRBV19 and TRBJ2-3, with D tentatively TRBD2 (6 bases). Deletions cut 6 bases from V and 0 bases from J, with 13 bases between. The germline gives CDR1 LNHDA, CDR2 SQIVND (reference sequence). CDR3 length equals 15 residues. The CDR3 spells CASSLRDSSTDTQYF. CDR3 sequence (DNA): TGTGCCAGTAGCCTGCGGGATTCTAGCACAGATACGCAGTATTTT.

The gene calls are TRBV25-1 and TRBJ1-1; D gene uncertain. Germline V gene sequence: CDR1 MGHDK, CDR2 SYGVNS. V lost 4 bases, J lost 4 bases, and 19 bases lay in between. The CDR3 sequence is 16 residues long. CDR3 loop: CASSVFFTEGGTEAFF. CDR3 coding DNA: TGTGCCAGCAGTGTATTCTTCACAGAGGGAGGCACTGAAGCTTTCTTT.

The chain links TRBV28 to TRBJ1-6; D might be TRBD1 (5 bases). CDR3 length equals 15 residues. CDR1 and CDR2 (germline): MDHEN, SYDVKM. With 6 bases removed from V and 7 bases from J, the gap between germline ends came to 16 bases. The CDR3 region is CASSKAGRKNSPLHF. As DNA, the CDR3 is TGTGCCAGCAGCAAGGCGGGACGGAAAAATTCACCCCTCCACTTT.

The chain couples TRBV7-3 to TRBJ2-3, with 15 bases matching TRBD2. The CDR3 sequence is 20 residues long. Trimming cost V 5 bases and J 4 bases; bases outside gene matches: 16. From germline, CDR1 is SGHTA and CDR2 FQGTGA. CDR3 nucleotides: TGTGCCAGCAGCCCCCGGACTAGCGGGAGGGGAAGGGTGTCTGCAGATACGCAGTATTTT. Its translation is CASSPRTSGRGRVSADTQYF.

In this sample, this clone turned up a few times. The chain has TRBV7-3 and TRBJ1-1; no clear D. V shed 5 bases and J shed 0 bases, with 7 bases lying between them. The V gene's germline CDR1 is SGHTA and CDR2 FQGTGA. This CDR3 region has 13 residues. Here the CDR3 DNA reads TGTGCCAGCAGCCCTAGGATGAACACTGAAGCTTTCTTT. Translating gives CASSPRMNTEAFF. Based on the CDR3 plus reference TRBV7-3 and TRBJ1-1, the full variable domain is GAGVSQTPSNKVTEKGKYVELRCDPISGHTALYWYRQSLGQGPEFLIYFQGTGAADDSGLPNDRFFAVRPEGSVSTLKIQRTERGDSAVYLCASSPRMNTEAFFGQGTRLTVV.

The V call is TRBV18, the J call TRBJ2-3, with a weak D call TRBD1 (5 bases). Trimming shortened V by 3 bases and J by 6 bases, and 13 bases separated the two germline ends. In germline, CDR1 is KGHSH, CDR2 LQKENI. This CDR3 spans 14 amino acids. Written as DNA, the CDR3 is TGTGCCAGCTCACCCCCCTCGACAGCGGATACGCAGTATTTT. Amino acid sequence: CASSPPSTADTQYF.

The chain joins TRBV30 to TRBJ2-7; 8 positions agree with TRBD1. V shed 7 bases, J shed 2 bases, and the junction held 1 base outside the gene matches. Germline V gives CDR1 GTSNPN, CDR2 SVGIG (reference sequence). The CDR3 covers 11 residues. The CDR3 protein is CALTGAYEQYF. The CDR3 nucleotides read TGTGCCTTGACAGGGGCCTACGAGCAGTACTTC.

The gene calls are TRBV27 and TRBJ2-1, with 8 bases fitting TRBD2. The CDR3 is made up of 14 amino acids. V dropped 6 bases and J dropped 7; count of bases not matched to a gene: 8. The germline CDR1 and CDR2 sequences are MNHEY and SMNVEV (reference sequence). CDR3 DNA: TGTGCCAGCAGGGTGAGCGGGGGCCTGAATGAGCAGTTCTTC. Its translation: CASRVSGGLNEQFF.

CDR3 protein: CASSPPEGPPLHF. The CDR3 nucleotides read TGTGCCAGCTCACCGCCGGAGGGGCCCCCCCTCCACTTT. The chain carries TRBV18 and TRBJ1-6; D might be TRBD1 (5 bases). Germline assignment: CDR1 KGHSH and CDR2 LQKENI. Between the trimmed V and J ends, which lost 3 bases and 13 bases, there was a span of 13 bases. The CDR3 loop spans 13 amino acids.

This clone appeared a few times. The chain carries TRBV7-3 and TRBJ2-5; 8 bases fit TRBD2. The length of the CDR3 is 14 residues. Germline V gene data show CDR1 as SGHTA and CDR2 as FQGTGA. J lost 2 bases, V lost 5 bases, and 4 bases had no gene match. CDR3 DNA sequence: TGTGCCAGCAGCCTATTAGCGGGGCAAGAGACCCAGTACTTC. It encodes CASSLLAGQETQYF.

This clone occurred once. The DNA of the CDR3 is TGTGCCAGCAGCCAAAACGCGGCAAGATCCCATGAGCAGTTCTTC. Residues: CASSQNAARSHEQFF. The gene calls are TRBV14 and TRBJ2-1; no definite D call. The V end lost 2 bases, the J end lost 8 bases, and 16 bases lay between the germline ends. The CDR3 has 15 amino acids. CDR1 is SGHDN, CDR2 FVKESK, per germline.

The V call is TRBV14, the J call TRBJ2-1, with TRBD1 matching 9 bases. This CDR3 has 16 amino acids. CDR1 and CDR2 (germline): SGHDN, FVKESK. The trim removed 5 bases at V and 4 bases at J, leaving 9 bases unmatched. CDR3 nucleotides: TGTGCCAGCAGCGTCCGGGACAGGGAGGGGTACAATGAGCAGTTCTTC. Encoded protein: CASSVRDREGYNEQFF.

For this clone: This sample also contains other DNA sequences that code for the same CDR3. The chain couples TRBV12-3 or TRBV12-4 to TRBJ1-2; a weak D match, TRBD1 (5 bases). With 3 bases removed from V and 7 bases from J, the gap between germline ends came to 6 bases. CDR3 length equals 11 residues. This CDR3 reads CASSLGLGYTF. The CDR3 nucleotides read TGTGCCAGCAGTTTGGGGCTTGGCTACACCTTC.

The chain is built from TRBV6-1 and TRBJ1-2; no definite D call. The CDR3 is 14 amino acids. Trimming pared 2 bases from V and 4 bases from J, leaving 11 bases between. Per germline, CDR1 MNHNS and CDR2 SASEGT. CDR3 sequence reads: CASSEFQNLYGYTF. The CDR3 DNA is TGTGCCAGCAGTGAATTTCAGAACCTCTATGGCTACACCTTC.

The V call is TRBV5-1, the J call TRBJ2-7, with D uncertain. The CDR3 is 12 amino acids. Germline values: CDR1 SGHRS, CDR2 YFSETQ. V lost 5 bases, J lost 0 bases, and 6 bases lay in between. CDR3 protein: CASRTDSYEQYF. The CDR3 region has the DNA TGCGCCAGCAGAACAGACTCCTACGAGCAGTACTTC.

J is TRBJ1-2 and V is TRBV30; D remains ambiguous. CDR1 and CDR2 (germline): GTSNPN, SVGIG (reference sequence). Trimming removed 0 bases at V and 5 bases at J, with 16 bases between. The CDR3 runs to 15 residues. For the CDR3, the DNA is TGTGCCTGGAGTGTACCGAGGAGGCACCGATATGGCTACACCTTC. Its protein is CAWSVPRRHRYGYTF.

The rearrangement joins TRBV19 to TRBJ1-5; 8 bases match TRBD1. V shed 2 bases and J 5 bases; nucleotides not matched to a gene: 5. CDR1 is LNHDA and CDR2 is SQIVND in the germline V gene (reference sequence). The CDR3 is 15 amino acids. The CDR3 loop reads CASSILPQGDQPQHF. In nucleotides, the CDR3 is TGTGCCAGTAGTATACTTCCACAGGGGGATCAGCCCCAGCATTTT.

J is TRBJ1-5 and V is TRBV19; D is undetermined. V lost 4 bases, J lost 2 bases, and 6 bases lay in between. Germline values: CDR1 LNHDA, CDR2 SQIVND (reference sequence). This CDR3 comprises 13 residues. For the CDR3, the DNA is TGTGCCAGTAGTACCGGTGGCAATCAGCCCCAGCATTTT. This sequence encodes CASSTGGNQPQHF.

The V gene is TRBV6-6, the J gene TRBJ1-3; D might be TRBD1 (5 bases). This CDR3 contains 15 residues. Trimming pared 6 bases from V and 0 bases from J, leaving 12 bases between. The V gene's germline CDR1 is MNHNY and CDR2 SVGAGI (reference sequence). In DNA, the CDR3 is TGTGCCAGCAGCCGGGGGGGGAGCTCTGGAAACACCATATATTTT. This sequence encodes CASSRGGSSGNTIYF.

The chain has TRBV4-1 and TRBJ2-1; 10 bases match TRBD2. In germline, CDR1 is MGHRA, CDR2 YSYEKL. This CDR3 is 16 amino acids long. V shed 5 bases, J shed 4 bases, and the junction held 8 bases outside the gene matches. The CDR3 nucleotides are TGCGCCAGCAGCTTACCACTAGCGGGGCAATACAATGAGCAGTTCTTC. This gives the protein CASSLPLAGQYNEQFF.

The chain has TRBV29-1 and TRBJ2-7, with TRBD2 identical over 7 bases. Per the germline V gene, CDR1 is SQVTM and CDR2 is ANQGSEA. The CDR3 length is 11 residues. The V segment lost 4 bases and the J segment 4 bases; nucleotides outside the gene matches: 1. The CDR3 sequence is CSVGEGYEQYF. The CDR3 nucleotides are TGCAGCGTTGGGGAGGGATACGAGCAGTACTTC.

This chain links TRBV15 with TRBJ2-3, with 11 bases fitting TRBD2. Germline CDR1 is LNHNV and CDR2 is YYDKDF (reference sequence). The CDR3 extends over 18 amino acids. Unmatched junction bases numbered 6, after V lost 0 bases and J lost 1 base. The CDR3 loop is CATSREGSGRAGTDTQYF. CDR3 bases: TGTGCCACCAGCAGAGAGGGTAGCGGGAGGGCCGGCACAGATACGCAGTATTTT.

This clone was seen a handful of times. Other DNA sequences from this sample encode an identical CDR3 as well. CDR3 in DNA: TGTGCCAGCAGTTCTTCCTACGAGCAGTACTTC. As protein: CASSSSYEQYF. The chain employs TRBV12-3 or TRBV12-4 and TRBJ2-7; D is unresolved. This CDR3 spans 11 amino acids. V lost 4 bases and J lost 1, with 2 bases in between.